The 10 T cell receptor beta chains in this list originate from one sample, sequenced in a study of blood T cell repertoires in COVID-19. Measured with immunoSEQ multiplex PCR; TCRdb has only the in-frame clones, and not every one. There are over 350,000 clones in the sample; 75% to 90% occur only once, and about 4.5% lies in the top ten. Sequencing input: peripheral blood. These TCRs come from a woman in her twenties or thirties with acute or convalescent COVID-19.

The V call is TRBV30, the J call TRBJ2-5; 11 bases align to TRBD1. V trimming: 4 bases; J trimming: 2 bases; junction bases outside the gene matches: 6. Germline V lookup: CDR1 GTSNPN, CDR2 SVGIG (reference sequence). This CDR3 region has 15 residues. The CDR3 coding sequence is TGTGCCTGGAACAAGGGGACAGGGGGTCAAGAGACCCAGTACTTC. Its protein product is CAWNKGTGGQETQYF.

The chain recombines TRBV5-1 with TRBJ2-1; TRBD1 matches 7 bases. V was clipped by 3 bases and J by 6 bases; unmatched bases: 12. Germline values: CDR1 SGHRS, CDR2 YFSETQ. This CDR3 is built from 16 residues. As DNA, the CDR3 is TGCGCCAGCAGCTGGGCGGTGACAGGGTCGCCCAATGAGCAGTTCTTC. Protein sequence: CASSWAVTGSPNEQFF.

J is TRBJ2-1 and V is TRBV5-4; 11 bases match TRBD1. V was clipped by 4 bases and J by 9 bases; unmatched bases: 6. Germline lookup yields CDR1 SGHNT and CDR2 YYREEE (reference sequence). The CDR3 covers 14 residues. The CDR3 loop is CASSKDRGQSEQFF. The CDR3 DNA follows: TGTGCCAGCAGCAAGGACAGGGGGCAGAGTGAGCAGTTCTTC.

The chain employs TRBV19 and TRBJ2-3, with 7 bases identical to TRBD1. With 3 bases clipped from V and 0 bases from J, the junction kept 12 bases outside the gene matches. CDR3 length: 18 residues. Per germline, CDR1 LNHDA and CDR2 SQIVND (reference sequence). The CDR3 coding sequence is TGTGCCAGTAGTATTAAAGGTCCGGGACAGCGAAGCACAGATACGCAGTATTTT. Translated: CASSIKGPGQRSTDTQYF.

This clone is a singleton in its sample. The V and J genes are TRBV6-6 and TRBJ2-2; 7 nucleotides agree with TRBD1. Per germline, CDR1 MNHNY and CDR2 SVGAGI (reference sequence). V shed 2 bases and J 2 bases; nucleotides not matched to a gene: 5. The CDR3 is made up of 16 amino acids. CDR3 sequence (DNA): TGTGCCAGCAGTTACAGCGACAGGGTAAACACCGGGGAGCTGTTTTTT. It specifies CASSYSDRVNTGELFF.

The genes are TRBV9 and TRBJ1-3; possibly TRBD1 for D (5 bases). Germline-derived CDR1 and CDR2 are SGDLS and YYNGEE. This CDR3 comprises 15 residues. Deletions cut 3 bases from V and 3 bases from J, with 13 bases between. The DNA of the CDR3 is TGTGCCAGCAGCGGATCTTGGGGCTATGGAAACACCATATATTTT. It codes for CASSGSWGYGNTIYF.

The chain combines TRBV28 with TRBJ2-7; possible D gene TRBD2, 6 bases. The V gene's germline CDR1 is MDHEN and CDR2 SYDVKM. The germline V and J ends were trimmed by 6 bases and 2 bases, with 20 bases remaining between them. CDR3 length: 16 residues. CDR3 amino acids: CASRGERTGDTYEQYF. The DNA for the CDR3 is TGTGCCAGCAGGGGAGAGAGGACGGGAGATACCTACGAGCAGTACTTC.

CDR3 loop: CASKDRGNSNQPQHF. The CDR3 bases are TGTGCCAGCAAAGACAGGGGTAATAGCAATCAGCCCCAGCATTTT. This chain links TRBV6-5 with TRBJ1-5; 8 bases line up with TRBD1. The germline V gene has CDR1 MNHEY and CDR2 SVGAGI. The CDR3 spans 15 residues. J lost 0 bases, V lost 7 bases, and 5 bases had no gene match.

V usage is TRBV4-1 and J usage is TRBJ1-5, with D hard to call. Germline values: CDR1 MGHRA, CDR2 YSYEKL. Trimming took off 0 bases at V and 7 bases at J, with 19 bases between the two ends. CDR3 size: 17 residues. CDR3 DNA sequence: TGCGCCAGCAGCCAAGATGATGGCGGGGTATGGGGACAGCCCCAGCATTTT. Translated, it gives CASSQDDGGVWGQPQHF.

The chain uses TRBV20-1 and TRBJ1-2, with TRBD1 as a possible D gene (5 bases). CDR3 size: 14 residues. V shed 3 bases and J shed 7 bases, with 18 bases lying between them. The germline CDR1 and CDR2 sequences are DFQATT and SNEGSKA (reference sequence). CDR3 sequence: CSASSAQGNRGYTF. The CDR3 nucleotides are TGCAGTGCTAGTTCGGCTCAGGGTAACCGTGGCTACACCTTC.